What follows are 13 T cell receptor beta chains derived from one specimen sequenced in a study of Ad26.COV2.S vaccination and SARS-CoV-2 variants. The assay was immunoSEQ multiplex PCR, and TCRdb's table has in-frame clones only and misses some. Of more than 400,000 clones listed, about 90% are singletons. Treatment reported: roughly 19 received Ad26.COV2.S at low or high dose, single or two shots; about 5 received placebo; per-sample allocation not given. The investigators took samples on day 63 after the first vaccine or placebo injection. Sequenced material: peripheral blood, taken in a trial of Ad26.COV2.S vaccine versus placebo. These TCRs come from a person aged 18 to 59 who received the Ad26.COV2.S COVID-19 vaccine or a placebo.

The CDR3 is CASRGGSHQPQHF. The CDR3 nucleotides are TGTGCCAGCAGGGGAGGGAGCCATCAGCCCCAGCATTTT. The chain recombines TRBV27 with TRBJ1-5, with D hard to call. CDR3 size: 13 residues. The germline gives CDR1 MNHEY, CDR2 SMNVEV (reference sequence). The germline V and J ends were trimmed by 6 bases and 5 bases, with 11 bases remaining between them.

The chain uses TRBV12-3 or TRBV12-4 and TRBJ2-7; D ambiguous. The CDR3 consists of 13 residues. Trimming pared 6 bases from V and 1 base from J, leaving 10 bases between. The CDR3 spells CASSVAVSYEQYF. The CDR3 DNA reads as TGTGCCAGCAGCGTAGCTGTATCCTACGAGCAGTACTTC.

The chain recombines TRBV6-2 or TRBV6-3 with TRBJ2-7; 10 bases are a match to TRBD1. Germline CDR1 is MNHEY and CDR2 is SVGEGT. The ends lost 4 bases at V and 4 bases at J; junction bases unmatched: 10. This CDR3 comprises 16 residues. The DNA for the CDR3 is TGTGCCAGCAGTTGGTTTGTGGACAGGGGGTATTACGAGCAGTACTTC. Protein product: CASSWFVDRGYYEQYF.

CDR3 nucleotide sequence: TGTGCCAGCAGTGAAAGGCCTGTAGAGACCCAGTACTTC. It codes for CASSERPVETQYF. This chain connects TRBV6-1 to TRBJ2-5; D is unresolved. The CDR3 totals 13 residues. The germline V gene has CDR1 MNHNS and CDR2 SASEGT. The V gene lost 2 bases and the J gene lost 4 bases, with 8 bases spanning the gap.

The chain combines TRBV9 with TRBJ2-1; 9 nucleotides align to TRBD1. This CDR3 has 16 amino acids. Germline lookup yields CDR1 SGDLS and CDR2 YYNGEE. With V trimmed by 4 bases and J by 1 base, 6 bases remained unmatched. CDR3 sequence reads: CASSLTGTGSYNEQFF. CDR3 in DNA: TGTGCCAGCAGCCTTACCGGGACAGGGTCCTACAATGAGCAGTTCTTC.

V and J are TRBV28 and TRBJ1-6, with a tentative D call TRBD1 (5 bases). CDR1 and CDR2 from the germline V gene are MDHEN and SYDVKM. V shed 6 bases and J shed 5 bases, with 8 bases lying between them. The length of the CDR3 is 13 residues. The CDR3 nucleotides are TGTGCCAGCAGCTCCAGGGATAATTCACCCCTCCACTTT. Protein sequence: CASSSRDNSPLHF.

A remark on this clone: Compared with germline, one end of the junction differs, possibly owing to a read error. V usage is TRBV6-1 and J usage is TRBJ1-2, with 7 bases matching TRBD1. Germline CDR1 and CDR2: MNHNS and SASEGT. The length of the CDR3 is 14 residues. The DNA for the CDR3 is TGTGCCAGCAGCGAAGGGACAGTCCCCTATGGCTACACCTTC. Translated: CASSEGTVPYGYTF.

The CDR3 DNA reads TGTGCCAGCAGCTTTGGACAGGGGCGTGCTGAAGCTTTCTTT. Translation: CASSFGQGRAEAFF. The rearrangement joins TRBV5-5 to TRBJ1-1; TRBD1 agrees at 9 bases. CDR1 is SGHKS, CDR2 YYEKEE, per germline (reference sequence). CDR3 length equals 14 residues. V gave up 2 bases and J gave up 6 bases; unmatched junction bases: 5.

The chain is built from TRBV20-1 and TRBJ2-3, with 9 bases lining up with TRBD1. The CDR3 is 11 amino acids. Germline V gives CDR1 DFQATT, CDR2 SNEGSKA (reference sequence). Trimming took 6 bases from V and 8 from J; bases not matched to a gene: 3. In DNA form, the CDR3 reads TGCAGTGCCCCGGGACAGGGTACGCAGTATTTT. Encoded protein: CSAPGQGTQYF.

This clone was seen only once. The rearrangement uses TRBV29-1 and TRBJ2-3; D gene ambiguous. In germline, CDR1 is SQVTM, CDR2 ANQGSEA. This CDR3 comprises 12 residues. Trimming removed 6 bases from V and 1 base from J, with 8 bases in between. CDR3 coding DNA: TGCAGCGTAGCATACGGCACAGATACGCAGTATTTT. It is translated as CSVAYGTDTQYF.

The chain employs TRBV29-1 and TRBJ1-2; no definite D call. Germline assignment: CDR1 SQVTM and CDR2 ANQGSEA. CDR3 length: 12 amino acids. Trimming removed 4 bases from V and 2 bases from J, with 8 bases in between. CDR3 in DNA: TGCAGCGTTGGGCAGAGGAACTATGGCTACACCTTC. Its translation is CSVGQRNYGYTF.

The chain links TRBV24-1 to TRBJ2-7; TRBD1 aligns across 7 bases. Trimming took 9 bases from V and 0 from J; bases not matched to a gene: 1. CDR1 and CDR2 from the germline V gene are KGHDR and SFDVKD. The CDR3 has 12 residues. The CDR3 region has the DNA TGTGCCACCGGGGACAGCTCCTACGAGCAGTACTTC. Residues: CATGDSSYEQYF.

V gene TRBV5-4 combines with J gene TRBJ1-1, with a weak D call TRBD1 (5 bases). There are 15 residues in the CDR3. Germline-derived CDR1 and CDR2 are SGHNT and YYREEE (reference sequence). V dropped 4 bases and J dropped 4 bases, with 17 bases sitting between them. CDR3 nucleotide sequence: TGTGCCAGCAGCCCTGGGGGTGTGGGGCTCACTGAAGCTTTCTTT. It translates to CASSPGGVGLTEAFF.